This record covers a single TCR beta chain. Authors' methods: The authors estimated nucleated cell counts from reference gene primer amplification. Only in-frame clones appear in the TCRdb table, and some are missing; sequencing was by immunoSEQ multiplex PCR. Clone size and the V and J calls come from that table; the DNA yielded D and trimming. Of 70,000 or so clones listed, about 80% are singletons. The data stem from a study of blood T cell repertoires in COVID-19. Looking at the study overall: The United States, Italy and Spain supplied acute and convalescent COVID-19 samples. T cells, B-cell-depleted T cells, or PBMCs supplied cDNA or gDNA.

Per germline, CDR1 PRHDT and CDR2 FYEKMQ (reference sequence). V lost 5 bases and J lost 0; bases outside the gene matches: 8. The CDR3 loop spans 17 amino acids. Sequences were obtained from peripheral blood. V usage is TRBV13 and J usage is TRBJ2-1, with 9 bases lining up with TRBD2. The receptor's source is a human donor in a cohort sampled during active COVID-19. CDR3: CASSDSIAGASYNEQFF. The CDR3 DNA reads as TGTGCCAGCAGCGACTCAATAGCGGGGGCCTCCTACAATGAGCAGTTCTTC.